The 20 T cell receptor beta chains reported below all come from one sample, sequenced in a study of T cell responses to AZD1222 COVID-19 vaccine. Here immunoSEQ multiplex PCR was the method, and the copy in TCRdb shows in-frame clones only, minus some. Among 100,000 to 140,000 clones listed, 85% to 95% were seen once. This sample comprised peripheral blood, obtained 28 days after the second AZD1222 dose. All receptors come from an adult who received the AZD1222 COVID-19 vaccine.

The genes are TRBV5-8 and TRBJ1-6; no reliable D call. V gave up 0 bases and J gave up 9 bases, with 7 bases separating them. CDR3 length equals 13 residues. Per the germline V gene, CDR1 is SGHTS and CDR2 is YDEGEE. This CDR3 reads CASSLGWVSPLHF. As DNA, the CDR3 is TGTGCCAGCAGCTTGGGTTGGGTTTCACCCCTCCACTTT.

This rearrangement joins TRBV11-2 to TRBJ1-3; 8 bases agree with TRBD1. The CDR3 extends over 15 amino acids. Germline-derived CDR1 and CDR2 are SGHAT and FQNNGV. Unmatched junction bases numbered 5, after V lost 5 bases and J lost 2 bases. The CDR3 bases are TGTGCCAGCAGCCCGCGGGGACAGGCTGGAAACACCATATATTTT. Its protein is CASSPRGQAGNTIYF.

This clone was seen a single time. The chain joins TRBV29-1 to TRBJ2-1, with 8 bases that match TRBD2. Per germline, CDR1 SQVTM and CDR2 ANQGSEA. J gave up 4 bases and V 4 bases, and 6 bases lay outside the gene matches. CDR3 length: 14 residues. This CDR3 reads CSVAGTGGYNEQFF. Here the CDR3 DNA reads TGCAGCGTTGCAGGCACGGGAGGGTACAATGAGCAGTTCTTC.

This clone was detected only once. The DNA for the CDR3 is TGCGCCAGCAGCTTGGAGGGGGCCCCCGATACGCAGTATTTT. As protein: CASSLEGAPDTQYF. This rearrangement joins TRBV5-1 to TRBJ2-3; 7 bases are a match to TRBD1. This CDR3 has 14 amino acids. With 0 bases clipped from V and 6 bases from J, the junction kept 4 bases outside the gene matches. Germline V gene lookup returns CDR1 SGHRS and CDR2 YFSETQ.

This chain connects TRBV27 to TRBJ2-3, with 14 nucleotides matching TRBD2. The V segment lost 5 bases and the J segment 5 bases; nucleotides outside the gene matches: 12. The germline CDR1 and CDR2 sequences are MNHEY and SMNVEV (reference sequence). This CDR3 contains 18 residues. CDR3 loop: CASSPPRLAGGLRDTQYF. The DNA of the CDR3 is TGTGCCAGCAGTCCTCCCCGACTAGCGGGGGGGCTAAGAGATACGCAGTATTTT.

The chain recombines TRBV28 with TRBJ2-2; no reliable D call. Germline lookup yields CDR1 MDHEN and CDR2 SYDVKM. Trimming shortened V by 4 bases and J by 3 bases, and 6 bases separated the two germline ends. The CDR3 has 13 residues. CDR3 nucleotide sequence: TGTGCCAGCAGTTATAGGGACACCGGGGAGCTGTTTTTT. Its translation: CASSYRDTGELFF.

The chain is built from TRBV19 and TRBJ2-2; tentative D call: TRBD2 (5 bases). The CDR3 contains 13 residues. V was clipped by 1 base and J by 7 bases, with 7 bases between them. CDR1 and CDR2 (germline): LNHDA, SQIVND (reference sequence). Written as DNA, the CDR3 is TGTGCCAGTAGTATAGGAGGGAACGGGGAGCTGTTTTTT. It codes for CASSIGGNGELFF.

The chain combines TRBV10-3 with TRBJ2-7, with TRBD1 matching over 7 bases. V shed 8 bases, J shed 0 bases, and the junction held 4 bases outside the gene matches. This CDR3 is 13 amino acids long. CDR1 is ENHRY, CDR2 SYGVKD, per germline. The CDR3 protein is CAIGTDSSYEQYF. CDR3 coding DNA: TGTGCCATCGGGACAGATAGCTCCTACGAGCAGTACTTC.

This clone rates as medium-sized. This chain joins TRBV4-1 and TRBJ2-7; 9 nucleotides match TRBD2. The ends lost 1 base at V and 4 bases at J; junction bases unmatched: 8. The CDR3 consists of 16 residues. Germline CDR1 reads MGHRA; CDR2 reads YSYEKL. The CDR3 DNA reads TGCGCCAGCAGCCAAGTTCTAGCGGGGAGGAATTACGAGCAGTACTTC. It encodes CASSQVLAGRNYEQYF.

The chain carries TRBV27 and TRBJ2-4; D not certain. Germline loops: CDR1 MNHEY, CDR2 SMNVEV (reference sequence). V gave up 3 bases and J gave up 3 bases, with 12 bases separating them. The CDR3 runs 15 residues. As DNA, the CDR3 is TGTGCCAGCAGTTTTGTACCGGTTGGCAAAAACATTCAGTACTTC. It yields the protein CASSFVPVGKNIQYF.

The chain couples TRBV12-3 or TRBV12-4 to TRBJ2-2, with D possibly matching TRBD1 (5 bases). Trimming stripped 5 bases from V and 6 bases from J, with 7 bases between. There are 12 residues in the CDR3. CDR3 DNA: TGTGCCAGCAGTCGGACATCCGGGGAGCTGTTTTTT. Protein sequence: CASSRTSGELFF.

This sequence joins TRBV11-2 and TRBJ2-1; D is possibly TRBD2 (6 bases). Looked up from germline, CDR1 is SGHAT and CDR2 is FQNNGV. The CDR3 loop spans 15 amino acids. With 1 base removed from V and 7 bases from J, the gap between germline ends came to 14 bases. The CDR3: CASSLGTTLGNEQFF. CDR3 DNA sequence: TGTGCCAGCAGCTTAGGGACTACCCTTGGAAATGAGCAGTTCTTC.

The chain joins TRBV7-2 to TRBJ2-7, with D unresolved. Per the germline V gene, CDR1 is SGHTA and CDR2 is FQGNSA. This CDR3 is built from 11 residues. Trimming shortened V by 1 base and J by 5 bases, and 3 bases separated the two germline ends. The CDR3 region has the DNA TGTGCCAGCAGCTTAGGAGACGAGCAGTACTTC. This translates into CASSLGDEQYF.

This rearrangement joins TRBV9 to TRBJ2-7, with TRBD1 identical over 9 bases. Looked up from germline, CDR1 is SGDLS and CDR2 is YYNGEE. The CDR3 is 15 residues long. The V gene end was trimmed by 3 bases and the J gene end by 4 bases; junction bases not matched to a gene: 8. The CDR3 DNA reads as TGTGCCAGCAGCGCCGGGACAGGGAAAAGTTACGAGCAGTACTTC. Encoded protein: CASSAGTGKSYEQYF. The whole variable domain, remainder taken from reference TRBV9 and TRBJ2-7, is DSGVTQTPKHLITATGQRVTLRCSPRSGDLSVYWYQQSLDQGLQFLIQYYNGEERAKGNILERFSAQQFPDLHSELNLSSLELGDSALYFCASSAGTGKSYEQYFGPGTRLTVT.

About this clone itself: Other DNA sequences in the sample encode the same CDR3. The J gene is TRBJ1-1, the V gene TRBV10-2; D is perhaps TRBD1 (5 bases). The ends were cut back, 0 bases at V and 0 bases at J, with 17 bases in the middle. The CDR3 is 18 amino acids. Germline V CDR1 and CDR2: WSHSY, SAAADI. CDR3 loop: CASSESAPGILMNTEAFF. Here the CDR3 DNA reads TGCGCCAGCAGTGAGTCTGCCCCAGGGATCTTAATGAACACTGAAGCTTTCTTT.

The CDR3 is CASSQDKAGNQPQHF. CDR3 DNA sequence: TGTGCCAGCAGCCAAGATAAAGCAGGCAATCAGCCCCAGCATTTT. The chain is built from TRBV3-1 (or the pseudogene TRBV3-2) and TRBJ1-5, with D hard to call. CDR3 length: 15 amino acids. Trimming cost V 0 bases and J 2 bases, with 8 bases left between them. CDR1 is LGHDT and CDR2 is YNNKEL in the germline V gene (reference sequence).

The chain uses TRBV7-9 and TRBJ2-5, with 8 positions matching TRBD2. CDR1 is SEHNR, CDR2 FQNEAQ, per germline (reference sequence). Losses at the gene ends were 0 bases for V and 4 bases for J; bases not matched to a gene: 4. This CDR3 contains 15 residues. The CDR3 sequence: CASSLAGLVRETQYF. For the CDR3, the DNA is TGTGCCAGCAGCTTAGCGGGACTAGTTAGAGAGACCCAGTACTTC. Looking up the rest from reference TRBV7-9 and TRBJ2-5 gives the full variable domain: DTGVSQNPRHKITKRGQNVTFRCDPISEHNRLYWYRQTLGQGPEFLTYFQNEAQLEKSRLLSDRFSAERPKGSFSTLEIQRTEQGDSAMYLCASSLAGLVRETQYFGPGTRLLVL.

This chain's CDR3 is CATSRAGDTEAFF. The CDR3 nucleotides are TGTGCCACCAGCAGAGCCGGGGACACTGAAGCTTTCTTT. This chain joins TRBV15 and TRBJ1-1, with D unclear. This CDR3 contains 13 residues. CDR1 is LNHNV and CDR2 is YYDKDF in the germline V gene (reference sequence). Deletions cut 1 base from V and 3 bases from J, with 6 bases between.

J is TRBJ1-1 and V is TRBV24-1; 7 bases agree with TRBD1. The CDR3 has 15 residues. J was trimmed by 6 bases and V by 0 bases; bases with no gene match: 6. Germline CDR1 reads KGHDR; CDR2 reads SFDVKD. The CDR3 is CATSDLGQGDPEAFF. DNA for the CDR3: TGTGCCACCAGTGATTTGGGGCAGGGGGACCCTGAAGCTTTCTTT.

The chain couples TRBV27 to TRBJ1-5; D possibly corresponds to TRBD1 (6 bases). CDR3 length: 11 residues. Trimming pared 8 bases from V and 9 bases from J, leaving 11 bases between. CDR1 is MNHEY, CDR2 SMNVEV, per germline (reference sequence). The CDR3: CASRTRGPQHF. CDR3 sequence (DNA): TGTGCCAGCCGAACCAGGGGGCCCCAGCATTTT.